This passage covers 20 T cell receptor beta chains from one sample sequenced in a study of identical twins. TCRdb re-called the 5' RACE reads through MiXCR, storing one row per CDR3 protein. The table includes about 920,000 distinct CDR3 sequences, 9% to 15% detected once. These records were also assigned to another study, of yellow fever vaccine responses in identical twins.

Sequenced input: PBMCs. The receptors derive from a young woman in good health.

The chain combines TRBV11-3 with TRBJ2-2; possibly TRBD2 for D (5 bases). There are 15 residues in the CDR3. Germline V gene sequence: CDR1 SGHNT, CDR2 YENEEA. The V and J ends lost 2 bases and 7 bases respectively, with 14 bases between them. CDR3 nucleotide sequence: TGTGCCAGCAGCTTAAGTCGGGGTGGCTACGGGGAGCTGTTTTTT. It encodes CASSLSRGGYGELFF.

The chain's CDR3 is CASSQNPSKETQYF. CDR3 DNA: TGTGCCAGCAGCCAAAATCCTAGTAAAGAGACCCAGTACTTC. The chain is built from TRBV3-1 and TRBJ2-5, with D hard to call. Per germline, CDR1 LGHDT and CDR2 YNNKEL (reference sequence). This CDR3 spans 14 amino acids. V was cut by 2 bases and J by 3 bases, with 10 bases left in between.

The CDR3 DNA reads TGCAGTGCTACGGGGGGAGTAGCGGGAGGGCCCGGCTACGAGCAGTACTTC. Translating gives CSATGGVAGGPGYEQYF. J is TRBJ2-7 and V is TRBV20-1; TRBD2 matches at 11 bases. The CDR3 length is 17 residues. The V gene's germline CDR1 is DFQATT and CDR2 SNEGSKA (reference sequence). Trimming cost V 4 bases and J 3 bases; bases outside gene matches: 14.

This clonotype appeared a few times. The chain couples TRBV12-3 or TRBV12-4 to TRBJ1-5, with 7 bases that match TRBD1. The trim removed 6 bases at V and 1 base at J, leaving 12 bases unmatched. The CDR3 is 17 amino acids. CDR3 sequence (DNA): TGTGCCAGCAGCCCAGGGGGGACAGTGAACAGCAATCAGCCCCAGCATTTT. This codes for CASSPGGTVNSNQPQHF.

This clonotype was seen a few times. The J gene is TRBJ1-5, the V gene TRBV7-9, with a tentative D call TRBD1 (5 bases). V was shortened by 5 bases and J by 3 bases, with 14 bases between the two germline ends. The CDR3 runs 15 residues. Germline V gene lookup returns CDR1 SEHNR and CDR2 FQNEAQ (reference sequence). CDR3 region: CASSPQEGSNQPQHF. DNA of the CDR3: TGTGCCAGCAGCCCCCAGGAGGGGTCCAATCAGCCCCAGCATTTT.

This clonotype was detected a few times. This sequence joins TRBV6-2 or TRBV6-3 and TRBJ2-5; D possibly corresponds to TRBD1 (6 bases). CDR1 and CDR2 from the germline V gene are MNHEY and SVGEGT. The V end was cut by 1 base, the J end by 1 base, with 13 bases between. There are 16 residues in the CDR3. CDR3 nucleotides: TGTGCCAGCAGTTACTTGTTCAGGGGCGGCCAAGAGACCCAGTACTTC. It specifies CASSYLFRGGQETQYF.

CDR3: CASSSTAGRSKNIQYF. The CDR3 DNA reads as TGTGCCAGCAGCTCCACAGCGGGGAGGAGCAAAAACATTCAGTACTTC. V is TRBV3-1 and J is TRBJ2-4, with TRBD2 matching over 7 bases. V gave up 5 bases and J gave up 3 bases; unmatched junction bases: 10. Germline CDR1 and CDR2: LGHDT and YNNKEL (reference sequence). This CDR3 has 16 amino acids.

V gene TRBV6-5 combines with J gene TRBJ2-7; the match to TRBD2 covers 10 bases. The CDR3 is 15 residues long. Germline lookup yields CDR1 MNHEY and CDR2 SVGAGI. The V segment lost 6 bases and the J segment 4 bases; nucleotides outside the gene matches: 9. CDR3 in amino acids: CASSYLAGAGYEQYF. The CDR3 DNA is TGTGCCAGCAGCTATCTAGCGGGAGCCGGTTACGAGCAGTACTTC.

There are a few counts of this clonotype. The chain recombines TRBV9 with TRBJ2-5, with 8 positions matching TRBD1. The V gene end was trimmed by 3 bases and the J gene end by 2 bases; junction bases not matched to a gene: 6. CDR1 and CDR2 (germline): SGDLS, YYNGEE. The CDR3 runs to 15 residues. The CDR3 here is CASSARTGTQETQYF. CDR3 DNA: TGTGCCAGCAGCGCTAGGACAGGGACACAAGAGACCCAGTACTTC.

This clonotype was detected a few times. The chain recombines TRBV7-7 with TRBJ2-1; D possibly corresponds to TRBD2 (6 bases). Trimming removed 2 bases from V and 7 bases from J, with 18 bases in between. Germline V CDR1 and CDR2: SSHAT, FNYEAQ (reference sequence). The CDR3 spans 16 residues. CDR3 DNA sequence: TGTGCCAGCAGCTTATTTCCGGGGGAATTGGGTAATGAGCAGTTCTTC. Its protein product is CASSLFPGELGNEQFF.

There are many counts of this clonotype. The chain carries TRBV15 and TRBJ2-1; a weak D match, TRBD2 (6 bases). This CDR3 region has 12 residues. The germline gives CDR1 LNHNV, CDR2 YYDKDF (reference sequence). V lost 11 bases to trimming and J lost 7 bases, with 15 bases between them. CDR3 coding DNA: TGTGCCGTCGGGCGGGGTGAAAATGAGCAGTTCTTC. The encoded protein is CAVGRGENEQFF.

There are a few counts of this clonotype. V usage is TRBV20-1 and J usage is TRBJ2-1, with 11 bases matching TRBD2. The trim removed 6 bases at V and 6 bases at J, leaving 10 bases unmatched. The CDR3 spans 15 residues. Per germline, CDR1 DFQATT and CDR2 SNEGSKA (reference sequence). The CDR3 sequence: CSATGTSGLFNEQFF. The CDR3 region has the DNA TGCAGTGCAACCGGGACTAGCGGATTGTTCAATGAGCAGTTCTTC.

This clonotype has a handful of counts. The chain is built from TRBV19 and TRBJ2-1; D may be TRBD1 (5 bases). Germline V gene lookup returns CDR1 LNHDA and CDR2 SQIVND (reference sequence). The CDR3 contains 16 residues. Trimming shortened V by 1 base and J by 5 bases, and 15 bases separated the two germline ends. As DNA, the CDR3 is TGTGCCAGTAGTATAGTGACCAGGGTACTCCACAATGAGCAGTTCTTC. Protein: CASSIVTRVLHNEQFF.

In this sample, this clonotype turned up many times. The chain has TRBV15 and TRBJ2-3, with TRBD1 identical over 7 bases. With 2 bases clipped from V and 3 bases from J, the junction kept 8 bases outside the gene matches. CDR1 and CDR2 (germline): LNHNV, YYDKDF (reference sequence). This CDR3 comprises 16 residues. CDR3 in DNA: TGTGCCACCAGCAGATCCCAGACAGGGACGACAGATACGCAGTATTTT. Translating it yields CATSRSQTGTTDTQYF.

This clonotype occurred many times. The CDR3 protein is CAISARGGYTDTQYF. The CDR3 DNA is TGTGCCATCAGTGCGAGGGGCGGATACACAGATACGCAGTATTTT. V and J are TRBV10-3 and TRBJ2-3; D possibly matches TRBD1 or TRBD2 (5 bases each). The CDR3 has 15 amino acids. Trimming cost V 4 bases and J 2 bases, with 13 bases left between them. Germline values: CDR1 ENHRY, CDR2 SYGVKD.

The sample holds a few counts of this clonotype. This chain links TRBV3-1 with TRBJ2-1; TRBD1 might be the D (5 bases). V was pared by 2 bases and J by 4 bases, with 12 bases between. The germline CDR1 and CDR2 sequences are LGHDT and YNNKEL (reference sequence). The CDR3 runs 15 residues. Here the CDR3 DNA reads TGTGCCAGCAGCCAATACTCGACAGTTTACAATGAGCAGTTCTTC. Encoded protein: CASSQYSTVYNEQFF.

This clonotype appeared many times. The CDR3 region is CATSRGGGGTDTQYF. As DNA, the CDR3 is TGTGCCACCAGCAGAGGAGGGGGGGGCACAGATACGCAGTATTTT. The V call is TRBV15, the J call TRBJ2-3; a weak D match, TRBD2 (7 bases). V was shortened by 1 base and J by 1 base, with 9 bases between the two germline ends. The CDR3 has 15 amino acids. In germline, CDR1 is LNHNV, CDR2 YYDKDF (reference sequence).

This chain uses TRBV2 with TRBJ1-2; no definite D call. CDR3 length: 13 amino acids. The germline V gene encodes CDR1 SNHLY and CDR2 FYNNEI. V lost 6 bases and J 7 bases, leaving 15 bases between the germline ends. CDR3 nucleotide sequence: TGTGCCAGCAGAGAGACTATGACGGTTGGCTACACCTTC. Encoded protein: CASRETMTVGYTF.

This clonotype was counted a few times. The chain carries TRBV5-1 and TRBJ2-3, with 14 bases identical to TRBD2. V was clipped by 4 bases and J by 6 bases; unmatched bases: 7. Germline CDR1 is SGHRS and CDR2 is YFSETQ. This CDR3 has 16 amino acids. This CDR3 reads CASSKGTSGRTDTQYF. The CDR3 nucleotides are TGCGCCAGCAGCAAAGGGACTAGCGGGAGAACCGATACGCAGTATTTT.

This clonotype was detected ten times or more. The J gene is TRBJ1-1, the V gene TRBV12-5; D remains unclear. There are 15 residues in the CDR3. Germline V CDR1 and CDR2: LGHNT, FRNRAP. The V end lost 9 bases, the J end lost 0 bases, and 17 bases lay between the germline ends. This CDR3 is CASGQGIAMNTEAFF. The CDR3 DNA follows: TGTGCTAGCGGGCAAGGCATAGCGATGAACACTGAAGCTTTCTTT.